This TCR beta chain was found in a study of T cells expressing NK-cell markers. Study-wide background: One of the eight sequenced donors was seronegative, whereas the other seven were HCMV-seropositive. Points from the study as a whole: As a fraction of CD8+ T cells, dominant NKG2C+ clonotypes reached about 1.0-7.5% in over 5 donors. In a few donors, dominant clonotypes made up about 28.3-65% of CD3+CD56-NKG2C+ cells.

As the method of synthesis, 5'RACE template switching with UMIs yielded TCR beta cDNA. One entry per CDR3 protein, without DNA, is what TCRdb gives after re-calling the 5' RACE reads. The listing contains 400,000 or so distinct CDR3 sequences. Remarks on this clonotype: The antigen remains undetermined.

This CDR3 comprises 15 residues. The V gene's germline CDR1 is DFQATT and CDR2 SNEGSKA (reference sequence). The chain is built from TRBV20-1 and TRBJ1-1; TCRdb's D call, TRBD1, is unchecked because there is no DNA. The sequenced sample consisted of blood T cells: a sorted CD56 or NKG2C T cell subset, CD4+ or CD8+ T cells, or bulk PBMC T cells (not recorded which). The sequence derives from a woman between 45 and 60 years old in good health. The CDR3 spells CSARRDSSWNTEAFF.